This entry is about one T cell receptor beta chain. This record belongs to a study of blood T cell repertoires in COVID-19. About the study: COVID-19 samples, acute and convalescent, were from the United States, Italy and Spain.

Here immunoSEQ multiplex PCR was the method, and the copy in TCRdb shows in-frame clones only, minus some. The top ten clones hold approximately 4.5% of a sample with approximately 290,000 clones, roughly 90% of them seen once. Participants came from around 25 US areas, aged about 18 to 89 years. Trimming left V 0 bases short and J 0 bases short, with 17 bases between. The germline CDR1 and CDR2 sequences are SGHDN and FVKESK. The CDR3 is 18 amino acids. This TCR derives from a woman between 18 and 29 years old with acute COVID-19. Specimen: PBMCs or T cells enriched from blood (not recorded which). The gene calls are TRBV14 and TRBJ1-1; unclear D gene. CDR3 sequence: CASSQELVRSALNTEAFF. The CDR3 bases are TGTGCCAGCAGCCAAGAACTAGTGAGGAGCGCCTTGAACACTGAAGCTTTCTTT.